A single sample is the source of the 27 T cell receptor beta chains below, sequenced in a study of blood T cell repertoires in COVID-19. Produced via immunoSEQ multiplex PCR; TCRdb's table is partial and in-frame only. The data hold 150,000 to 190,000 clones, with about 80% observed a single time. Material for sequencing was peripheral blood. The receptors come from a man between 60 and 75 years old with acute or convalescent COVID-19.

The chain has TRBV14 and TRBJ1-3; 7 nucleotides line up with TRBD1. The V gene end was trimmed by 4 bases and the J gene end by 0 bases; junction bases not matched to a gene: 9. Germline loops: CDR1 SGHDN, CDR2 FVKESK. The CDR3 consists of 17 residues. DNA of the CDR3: TGTGCCAGCAGCCCAGGACAGGTTCTCAGCTCTGGAAACACCATATATTTT. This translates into CASSPGQVLSSGNTIYF. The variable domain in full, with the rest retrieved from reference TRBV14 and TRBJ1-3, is EAGVTQFPSHSVIEKGQTVTLRCDPISGHDNLYWYRRVMGKEIKFLLHFVKESKQDESGMPNNRFLAERTGGTYSTLKVQPAELEDSGVYFCASSPGQVLSSGNTIYFGEGSWLTVV.

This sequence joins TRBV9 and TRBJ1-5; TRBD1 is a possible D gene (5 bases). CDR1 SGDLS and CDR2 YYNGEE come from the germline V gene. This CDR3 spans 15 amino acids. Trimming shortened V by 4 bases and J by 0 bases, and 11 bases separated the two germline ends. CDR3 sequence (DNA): TGTGCCAGCAGCCTCGGGGGGTTTAGCAATCAGCCCCAGCATTTT. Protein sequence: CASSLGGFSNQPQHF.

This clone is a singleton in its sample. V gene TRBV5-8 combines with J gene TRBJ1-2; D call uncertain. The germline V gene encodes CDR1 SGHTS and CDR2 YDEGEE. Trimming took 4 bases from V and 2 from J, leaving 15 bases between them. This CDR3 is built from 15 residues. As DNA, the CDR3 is TGTGCCAGCAGCCCGGTAACAGCCGGCAACTATGGCTACACCTTC. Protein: CASSPVTAGNYGYTF.

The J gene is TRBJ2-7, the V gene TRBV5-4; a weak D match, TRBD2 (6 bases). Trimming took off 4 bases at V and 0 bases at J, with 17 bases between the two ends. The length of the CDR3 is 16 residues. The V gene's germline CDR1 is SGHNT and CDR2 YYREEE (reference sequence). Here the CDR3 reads CASSLGGASSSYEQYF. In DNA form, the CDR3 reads TGTGCCAGCAGCCTAGGAGGGGCAAGCAGCTCCTACGAGCAGTACTTC.

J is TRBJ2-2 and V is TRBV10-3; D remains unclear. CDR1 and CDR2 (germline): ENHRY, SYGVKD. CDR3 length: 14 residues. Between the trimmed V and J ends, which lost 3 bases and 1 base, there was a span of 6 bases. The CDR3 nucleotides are TGTGCCATCAGTGAAAGACAGAACACCGGGGAGCTGTTTTTT. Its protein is CAISERQNTGELFF.

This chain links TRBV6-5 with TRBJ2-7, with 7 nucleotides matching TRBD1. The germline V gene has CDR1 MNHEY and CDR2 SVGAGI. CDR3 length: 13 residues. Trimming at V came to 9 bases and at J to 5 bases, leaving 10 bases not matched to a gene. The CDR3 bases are TGTGCCAGTCCTCGACAGGGTGGGAACGAGCAGTACTTC. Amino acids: CASPRQGGNEQYF.

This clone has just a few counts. The CDR3 sequence is CASSQDPDIYGYTF. The CDR3 bases are TGTGCCAGCAGCCAAGACCCAGACATCTATGGCTACACCTTC. The rearrangement links TRBV4-2 to TRBJ1-2, with no clear D. Per the germline V gene, CDR1 is LGHNA and CDR2 is YNFKEQ. V was pared by 0 bases and J by 4 bases, with 9 bases between. The CDR3 loop spans 14 amino acids.

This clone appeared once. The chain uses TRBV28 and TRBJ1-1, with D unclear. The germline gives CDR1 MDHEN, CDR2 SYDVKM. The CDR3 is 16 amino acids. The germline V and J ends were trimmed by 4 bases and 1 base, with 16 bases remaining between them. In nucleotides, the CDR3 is TGTGCCAGCAGTTCGGTATCAGGTGCTAAGAACACTGAAGCTTTCTTT. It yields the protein CASSSVSGAKNTEAFF. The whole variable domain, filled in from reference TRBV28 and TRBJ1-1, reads DVKVTQSSRYLVKRTGEKVFLECVQDMDHENMFWYRQDPGLGLRLIYFSYDVKMKEKGDIPEGYSVSREKKERFSLILESASTNQTSMYLCASSSVSGAKNTEAFFGQGTRLTVV.

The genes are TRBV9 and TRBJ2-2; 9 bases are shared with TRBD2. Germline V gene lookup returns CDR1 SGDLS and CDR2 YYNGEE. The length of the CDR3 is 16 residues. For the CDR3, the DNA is TGTCCCCGCCGCGGCGCGGGGGGGCGGGTCACCGGGGAGCTGTTTTTT. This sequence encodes CPRRGAGGRVTGELFF.

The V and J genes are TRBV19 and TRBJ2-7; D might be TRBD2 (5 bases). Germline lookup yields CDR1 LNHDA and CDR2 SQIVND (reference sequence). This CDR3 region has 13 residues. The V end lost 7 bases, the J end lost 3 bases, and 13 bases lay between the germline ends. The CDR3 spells CASTSPGLYEQYF. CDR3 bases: TGTGCCAGTACCTCCCCAGGACTCTACGAGCAGTACTTC.

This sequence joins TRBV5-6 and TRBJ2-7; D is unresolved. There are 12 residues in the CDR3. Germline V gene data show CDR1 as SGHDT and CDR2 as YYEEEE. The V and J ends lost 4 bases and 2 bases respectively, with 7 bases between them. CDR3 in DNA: TGTGCCAGCAGCCTAAACCCCTACGAGCAGTACTTC. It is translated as CASSLNPYEQYF.

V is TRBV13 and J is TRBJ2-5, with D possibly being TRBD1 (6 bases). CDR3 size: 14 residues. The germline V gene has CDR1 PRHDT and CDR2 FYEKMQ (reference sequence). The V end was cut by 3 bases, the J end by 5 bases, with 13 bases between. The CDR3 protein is CASSLRGTRETQYF. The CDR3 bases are TGTGCCAGCAGCTTGAGGGGGACGAGGGAGACCCAGTACTTC. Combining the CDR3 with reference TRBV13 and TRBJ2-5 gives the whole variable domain AAGVIQSPRHLIKEKRETATLKCYPIPRHDTVYWYQQGPGQDPQFLISFYEKMQSDKGSIPDRFSAQQFSDYHSELNMSSLELGDSALYFCASSLRGTRETQYFGPGTRLLVL.

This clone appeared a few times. CDR3 DNA: TGTGCCAGCAGCTTAGATCTAGTAGGGGAGCTGTTTTTT. This codes for CASSLDLVGELFF. The V and J genes are TRBV11-3 and TRBJ2-2; D remains unclear. Germline CDR1 and CDR2: SGHNT and YENEEA. Trimming removed 0 bases from V and 8 bases from J, with 7 bases in between. The CDR3 is 13 amino acids.

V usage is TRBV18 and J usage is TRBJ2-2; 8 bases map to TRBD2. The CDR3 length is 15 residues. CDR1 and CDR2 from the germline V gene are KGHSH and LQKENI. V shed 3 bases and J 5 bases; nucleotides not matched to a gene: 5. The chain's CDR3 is CASSPPGLGTGELFF. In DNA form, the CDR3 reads TGTGCCAGCTCACCTCCGGGACTAGGGACCGGGGAGCTGTTTTTT.

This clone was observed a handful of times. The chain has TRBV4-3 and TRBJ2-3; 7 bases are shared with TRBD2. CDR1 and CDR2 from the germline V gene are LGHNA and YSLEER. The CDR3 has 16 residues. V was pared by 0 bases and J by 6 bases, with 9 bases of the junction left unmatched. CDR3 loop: CASSQEGGLGGDTQYF. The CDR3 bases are TGCGCCAGCAGCCAAGAGGGAGGGCTGGGGGGTGATACGCAGTATTTT.

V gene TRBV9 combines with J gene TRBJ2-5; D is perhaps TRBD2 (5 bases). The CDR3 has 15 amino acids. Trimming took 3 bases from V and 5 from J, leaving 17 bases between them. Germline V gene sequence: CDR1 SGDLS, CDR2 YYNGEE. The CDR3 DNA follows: TGTGCCAGCAGCGCGTCCCCTCTAACGGGGGAGACCCAGTACTTC. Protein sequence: CASSASPLTGETQYF. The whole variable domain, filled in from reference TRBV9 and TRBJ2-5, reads DSGVTQTPKHLITATGQRVTLRCSPRSGDLSVYWYQQSLDQGLQFLIQYYNGEERAKGNILERFSAQQFPDLHSELNLSSLELGDSALYFCASSASPLTGETQYFGPGTRLLVL.

The CDR3 region is CSVEAVGHEQFF. DNA of the CDR3: TGCAGCGTTGAGGCAGTTGGCCATGAGCAGTTCTTC. J is TRBJ2-1 and V is TRBV29-1; D is ambiguous. Trimming pared 3 bases from V and 8 bases from J, leaving 11 bases between. Per the germline V gene, CDR1 is SQVTM and CDR2 is ANQGSEA. This CDR3 comprises 12 residues.

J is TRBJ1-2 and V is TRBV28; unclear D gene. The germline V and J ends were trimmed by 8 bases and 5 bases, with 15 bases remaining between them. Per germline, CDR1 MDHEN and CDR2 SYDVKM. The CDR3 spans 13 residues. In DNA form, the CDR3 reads TGTGCCAGCGTCTCCCGTAGAAATTATGGCTACACCTTC. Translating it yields CASVSRRNYGYTF.

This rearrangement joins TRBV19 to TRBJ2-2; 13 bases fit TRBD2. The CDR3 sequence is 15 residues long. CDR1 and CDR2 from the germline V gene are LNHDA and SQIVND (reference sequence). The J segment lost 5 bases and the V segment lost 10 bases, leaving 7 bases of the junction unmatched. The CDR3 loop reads CAISSGLAGTGELFF. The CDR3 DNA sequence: TGTGCCATTTCGTCGGGACTAGCGGGAACCGGGGAGCTGTTTTTT.

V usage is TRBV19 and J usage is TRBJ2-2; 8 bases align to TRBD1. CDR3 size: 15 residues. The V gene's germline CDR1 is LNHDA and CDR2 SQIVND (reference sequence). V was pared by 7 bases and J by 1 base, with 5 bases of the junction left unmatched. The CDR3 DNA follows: TGTGCCAGTAAAACCGGGACAGGGAACACCGGGGAGCTGTTTTTT. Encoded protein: CASKTGTGNTGELFF.

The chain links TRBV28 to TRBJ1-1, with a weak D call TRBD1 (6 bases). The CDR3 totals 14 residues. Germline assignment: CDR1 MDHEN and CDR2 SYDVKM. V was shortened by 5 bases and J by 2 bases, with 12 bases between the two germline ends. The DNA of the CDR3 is TGTGCCAGCAGTCCGGACAGTGCCAACACTGAAGCTTTCTTT. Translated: CASSPDSANTEAFF.

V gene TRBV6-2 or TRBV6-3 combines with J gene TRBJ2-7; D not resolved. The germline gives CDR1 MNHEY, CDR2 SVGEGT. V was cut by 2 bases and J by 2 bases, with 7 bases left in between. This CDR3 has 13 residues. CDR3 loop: CASSYGPAYEQYF. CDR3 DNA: TGTGCCAGCAGTTACGGGCCAGCCTACGAGCAGTACTTC.

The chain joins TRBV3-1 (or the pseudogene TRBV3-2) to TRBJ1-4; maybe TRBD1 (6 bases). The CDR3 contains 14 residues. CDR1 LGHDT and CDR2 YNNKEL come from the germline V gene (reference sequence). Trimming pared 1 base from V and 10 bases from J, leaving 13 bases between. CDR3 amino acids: CASSQGYRDAKLFF. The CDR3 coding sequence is TGTGCCAGCAGCCAAGGATACAGGGATGCAAAACTGTTTTTT.

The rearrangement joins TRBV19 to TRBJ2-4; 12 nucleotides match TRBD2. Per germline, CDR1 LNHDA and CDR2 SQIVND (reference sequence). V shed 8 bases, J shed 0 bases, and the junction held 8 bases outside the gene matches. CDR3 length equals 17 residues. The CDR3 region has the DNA TGTGCCAGTCGTCTAGCGGGGGGGCCAACAGCCAAAAACATTCAGTACTTC. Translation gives CASRLAGGPTAKNIQYF.

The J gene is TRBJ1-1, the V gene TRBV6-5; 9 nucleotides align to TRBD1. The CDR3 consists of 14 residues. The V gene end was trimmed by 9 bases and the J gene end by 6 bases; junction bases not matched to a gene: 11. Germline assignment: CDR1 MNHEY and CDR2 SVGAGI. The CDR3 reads CASFHPTGGAEAFF. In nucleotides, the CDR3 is TGTGCCAGTTTCCACCCCACAGGGGGCGCTGAAGCTTTCTTT.

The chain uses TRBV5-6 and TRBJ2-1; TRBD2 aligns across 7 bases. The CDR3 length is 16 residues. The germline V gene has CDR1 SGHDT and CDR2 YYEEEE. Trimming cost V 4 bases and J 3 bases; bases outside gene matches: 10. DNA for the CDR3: TGTGCCAGCAGCGCCGCCCTAGCGGAGGTCTACAATGAGCAGTTCTTC. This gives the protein CASSAALAEVYNEQFF.

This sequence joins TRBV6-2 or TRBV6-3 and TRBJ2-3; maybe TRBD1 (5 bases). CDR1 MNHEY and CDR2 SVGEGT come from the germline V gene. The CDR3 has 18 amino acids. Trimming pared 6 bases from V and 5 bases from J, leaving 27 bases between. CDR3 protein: CASSRILGLDSIIDTQYF. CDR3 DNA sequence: TGTGCCAGCAGCCGGATCCTAGGTCTCGACAGTATCATAGATACGCAGTATTTT.